This T cell receptor (beta chain) was found in a study of cytomegalovirus exposure and HLA in healthy donors. Study at large: The use of the same platform for the approximately 130 validation repertoires and the 666 first-cohort repertoires was reported by a later analysis. Study-level findings and limits: According to the study, around 150 TCR beta chains were cytomegalovirus-associated. Using the classifier, cytomegalovirus status was reportedly diagnosed with high specificity and sensitivity. Most TCR sequences proved rare, with some public TCRs found in many donors.

Clones were read by immunoSEQ multiplex PCR, and TCRdb kept only the in-frame ones, dropping some. Found here are tens of thousands of clones, approximately 96% of them singletons; the top ten hold 0.9% to 1%. For this clone: What it binds is not known.

The germline CDR1 and CDR2 sequences are SGHRS and YFSETQ. V was pared by 3 bases and J by 0 bases, with 8 bases between. The CDR3 has 14 residues. The sample taken for sequencing was PBMCs. The J gene is TRBJ2-3, the V gene TRBV5-1; D is perhaps TRBD1 (5 bases). The TCR sequence derives from a man between 18 and 35 years old in good health and CMV-seronegative. CDR3 sequence: CASSSDTSTDTQYF. The CDR3 nucleotides are TGCGCCAGCAGCTCGGACACAAGCACAGATACGCAGTATTTT.